This TCR beta chain was captured in a study of blood T cell repertoires in COVID-19. Study-level information: T cells, B-cell-depleted T cells, or PBMCs provided the cDNA or gDNA that served as material.

Generated by immunoSEQ multiplex PCR, the TCRdb table keeps only in-frame clones and is missing some. Among about 190,000 clones listed, more than 75% were seen once. Notes on this clone: A much larger clone lies a single base off, so this may be a read error. Other DNA sequences in the same sample also yield this CDR3.

Germline V gene data show CDR1 as LNHDA and CDR2 as SQIVND (reference sequence). V trimming: 4 bases; J trimming: 8 bases; junction bases outside the gene matches: 2. This CDR3 has 14 residues. Patients of the Seattle cohort, enrolled during active infection, were followed longitudinally. Sequenced sample: peripheral blood. This clonotype was sampled from an older woman with COVID-19, enrolled during active disease. This chain links TRBV19 with TRBJ1-6; 10 nucleotides line up with TRBD1. DNA of the CDR3: TGTGCCAGTAGTACGACAGGGGGCGATTCACCCCTCCACTTT. It encodes CASSTTGGDSPLHF.